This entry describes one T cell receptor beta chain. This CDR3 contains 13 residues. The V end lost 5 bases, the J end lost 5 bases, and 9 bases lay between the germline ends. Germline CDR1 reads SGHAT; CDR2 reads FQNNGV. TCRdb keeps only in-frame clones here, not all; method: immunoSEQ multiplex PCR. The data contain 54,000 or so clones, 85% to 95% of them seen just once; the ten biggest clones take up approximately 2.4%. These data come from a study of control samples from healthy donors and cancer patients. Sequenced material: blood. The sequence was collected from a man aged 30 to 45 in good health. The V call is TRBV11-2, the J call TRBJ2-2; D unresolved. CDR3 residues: CASSKGYTGELFF. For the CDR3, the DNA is TGTGCCAGCAGCAAAGGGTATACCGGGGAGCTGTTTTTT.